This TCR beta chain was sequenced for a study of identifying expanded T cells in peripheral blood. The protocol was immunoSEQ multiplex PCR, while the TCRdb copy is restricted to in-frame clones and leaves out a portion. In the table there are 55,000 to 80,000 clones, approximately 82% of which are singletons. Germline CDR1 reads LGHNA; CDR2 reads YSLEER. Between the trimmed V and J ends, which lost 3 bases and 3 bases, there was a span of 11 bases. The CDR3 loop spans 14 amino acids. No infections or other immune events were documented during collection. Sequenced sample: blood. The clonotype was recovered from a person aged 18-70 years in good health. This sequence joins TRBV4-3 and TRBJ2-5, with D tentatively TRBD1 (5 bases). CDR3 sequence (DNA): TGCGCCAGCAGCCAGGACACTTACGAAGAGACCCAGTACTTC. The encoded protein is CASSQDTYEETQYF.